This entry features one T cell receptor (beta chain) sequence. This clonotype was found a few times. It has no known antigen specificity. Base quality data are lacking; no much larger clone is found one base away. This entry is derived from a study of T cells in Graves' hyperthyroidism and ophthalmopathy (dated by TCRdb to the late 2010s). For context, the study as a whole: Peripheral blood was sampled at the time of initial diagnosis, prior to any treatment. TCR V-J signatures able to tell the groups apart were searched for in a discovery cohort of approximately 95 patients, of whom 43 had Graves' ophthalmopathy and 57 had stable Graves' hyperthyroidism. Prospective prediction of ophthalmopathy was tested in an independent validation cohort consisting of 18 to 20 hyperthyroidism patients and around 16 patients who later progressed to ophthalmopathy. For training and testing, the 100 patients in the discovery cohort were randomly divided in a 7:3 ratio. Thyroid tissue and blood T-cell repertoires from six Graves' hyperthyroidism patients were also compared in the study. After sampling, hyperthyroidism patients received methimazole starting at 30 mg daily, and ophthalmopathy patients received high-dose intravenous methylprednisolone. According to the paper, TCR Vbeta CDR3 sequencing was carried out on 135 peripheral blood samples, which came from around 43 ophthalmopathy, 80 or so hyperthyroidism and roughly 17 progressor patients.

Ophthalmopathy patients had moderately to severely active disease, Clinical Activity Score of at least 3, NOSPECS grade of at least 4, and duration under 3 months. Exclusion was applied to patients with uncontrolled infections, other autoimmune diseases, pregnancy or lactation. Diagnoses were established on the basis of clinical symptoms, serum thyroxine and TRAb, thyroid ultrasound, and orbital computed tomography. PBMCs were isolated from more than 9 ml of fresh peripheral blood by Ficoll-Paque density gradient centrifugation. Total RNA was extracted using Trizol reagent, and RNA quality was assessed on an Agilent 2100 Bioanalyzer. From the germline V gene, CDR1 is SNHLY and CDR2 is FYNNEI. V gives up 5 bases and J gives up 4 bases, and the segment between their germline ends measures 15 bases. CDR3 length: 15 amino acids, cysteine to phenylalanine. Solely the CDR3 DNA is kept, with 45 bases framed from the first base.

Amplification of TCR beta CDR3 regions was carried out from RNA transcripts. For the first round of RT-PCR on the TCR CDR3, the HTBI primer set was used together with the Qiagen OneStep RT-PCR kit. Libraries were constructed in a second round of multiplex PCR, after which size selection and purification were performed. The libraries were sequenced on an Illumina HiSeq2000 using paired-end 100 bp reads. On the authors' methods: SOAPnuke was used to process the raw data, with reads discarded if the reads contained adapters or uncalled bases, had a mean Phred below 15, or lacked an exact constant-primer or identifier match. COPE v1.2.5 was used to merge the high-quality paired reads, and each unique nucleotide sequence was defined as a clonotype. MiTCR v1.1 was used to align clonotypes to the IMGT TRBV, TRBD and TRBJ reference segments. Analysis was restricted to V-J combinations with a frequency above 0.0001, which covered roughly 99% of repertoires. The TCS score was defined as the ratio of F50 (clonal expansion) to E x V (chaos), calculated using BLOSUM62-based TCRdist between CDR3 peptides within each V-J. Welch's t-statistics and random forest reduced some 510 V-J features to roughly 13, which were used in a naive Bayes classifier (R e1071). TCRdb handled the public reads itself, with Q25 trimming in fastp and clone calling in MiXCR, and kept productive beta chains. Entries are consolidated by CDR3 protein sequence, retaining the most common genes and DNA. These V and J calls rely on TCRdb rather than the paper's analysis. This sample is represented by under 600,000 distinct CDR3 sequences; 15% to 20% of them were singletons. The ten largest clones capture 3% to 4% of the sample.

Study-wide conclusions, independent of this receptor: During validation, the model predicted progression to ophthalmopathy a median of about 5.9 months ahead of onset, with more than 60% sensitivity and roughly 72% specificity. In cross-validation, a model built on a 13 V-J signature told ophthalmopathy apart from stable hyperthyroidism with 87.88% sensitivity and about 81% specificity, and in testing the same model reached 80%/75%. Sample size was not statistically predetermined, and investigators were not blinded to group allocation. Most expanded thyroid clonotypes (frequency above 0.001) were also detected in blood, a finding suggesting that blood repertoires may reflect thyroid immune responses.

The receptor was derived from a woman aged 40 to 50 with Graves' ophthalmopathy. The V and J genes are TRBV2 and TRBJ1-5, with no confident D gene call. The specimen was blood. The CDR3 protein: CASSRRSEVNQPQHF. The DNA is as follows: TGTGCCAGCAGTCGACGGTCCGAAGTAAATCAGCCCCAGCATTTT.